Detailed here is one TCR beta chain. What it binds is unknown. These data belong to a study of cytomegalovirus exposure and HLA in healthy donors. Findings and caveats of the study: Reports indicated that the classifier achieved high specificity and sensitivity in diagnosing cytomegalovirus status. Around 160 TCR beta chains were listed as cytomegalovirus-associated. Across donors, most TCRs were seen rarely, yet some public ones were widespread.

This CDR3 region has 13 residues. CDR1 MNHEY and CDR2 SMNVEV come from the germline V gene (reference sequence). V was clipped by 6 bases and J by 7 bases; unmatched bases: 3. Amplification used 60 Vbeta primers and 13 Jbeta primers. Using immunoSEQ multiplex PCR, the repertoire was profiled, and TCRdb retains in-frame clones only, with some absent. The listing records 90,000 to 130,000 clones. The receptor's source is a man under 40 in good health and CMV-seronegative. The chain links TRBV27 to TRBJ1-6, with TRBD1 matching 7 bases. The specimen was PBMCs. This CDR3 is CASRDRLNSPLHF. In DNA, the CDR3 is TGTGCCAGCAGGGACAGGTTGAATTCACCCCTCCACTTT.